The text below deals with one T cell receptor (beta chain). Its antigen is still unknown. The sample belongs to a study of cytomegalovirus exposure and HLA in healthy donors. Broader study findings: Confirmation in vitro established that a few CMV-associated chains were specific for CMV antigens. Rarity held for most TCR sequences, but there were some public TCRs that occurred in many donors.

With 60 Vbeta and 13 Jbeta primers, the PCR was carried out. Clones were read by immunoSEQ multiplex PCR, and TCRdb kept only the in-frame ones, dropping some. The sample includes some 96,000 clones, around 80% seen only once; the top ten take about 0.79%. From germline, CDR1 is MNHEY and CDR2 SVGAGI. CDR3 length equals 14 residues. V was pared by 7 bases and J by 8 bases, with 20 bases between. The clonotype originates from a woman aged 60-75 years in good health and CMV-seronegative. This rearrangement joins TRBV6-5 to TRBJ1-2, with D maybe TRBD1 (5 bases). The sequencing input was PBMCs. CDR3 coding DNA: TGTGCCAGCACTAACCTCGGGGGATTAAGGGGCTACACCTTC. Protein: CASTNLGGLRGYTF.